The clone carrying this T cell receptor beta chain showed up just once. Primers used in a second PCR of roughly 6 to 12 cycles were a sample-barcoded 5' primer and a J-beta primer mix. TCRdb recomputed calls from the 5' RACE reads with MiXCR, one row per CDR3 protein. The repertoire includes hundreds of thousands of distinct CDR3 sequences, about 42% of them detected once, and around 18% sits in the top ten. The CDR3 spans 15 residues. The sample comes from a study of blood T cells in healthy people across ages. The chain combines TRBV21-1 with TRBJ2-5; the table assigns TRBD1, which was not confirmed against the DNA. TRBV21-1 is a pseudogene locus. The sequence came from an older man in good health. The specimen sequenced was blood. The chain's CDR3 is CASSKDGQNQETQYF. The DNA of the CDR3 is TGTGCCAGCAGCAAAGACGGACAGAACCAAGAGACCCAGTACTTC.